This section outlines one T cell receptor (beta chain) sequence together with its context. Antigen specificity is unknown. Since the CDR3 does not end with the conserved phenylalanine or tryptophan, this likely comes from a read error. It is unclear where the CDR3 begins or ends on the DNA, so no DNA is shown, and the CDR3 is as TCRdb lists it. Only in-frame clones appear in the TCRdb table, and some are missing; sequencing was by immunoSEQ multiplex PCR. In the table there are some 200,000 clones, around 94% of which are singletons. The CDR3 totals 11 residues, both ends included. Germline V gene sequence: CDR1 SGDLS, CDR2 YYNGEE. The data derive from a study of T cell responses to AZD1222 COVID-19 vaccine. Study-level findings and limits: Spike-specific TCR breadth and depth grew following two AZD1222 doses. Donors were mostly white British, more females; clonal diversity possibly underestimated.

The rearrangement uses TRBV9 and TRBJ2-3; the table names TRBD2, a call not compared with the DNA. The sequencing used peripheral blood, collected 28 days after the second dose of the MenACWY control vaccine. The receptor was isolated from an adult who received the MenACWY meningococcal vaccine as a control. The CDR3 sequence is CARLTSGTLVG.